This T cell receptor (beta chain) came from a study of cytomegalovirus exposure and HLA in healthy donors. Findings and limits, study-wide: Researchers counted 180 or so TCR beta chains as cytomegalovirus-associated.

Concerning this clone itself: What it binds is not known.

The V gene end was trimmed by 2 bases and the J gene end by 6 bases; junction bases not matched to a gene: 8. The CDR3 has 16 amino acids. Germline lookup yields CDR1 MDHEN and CDR2 SYDVKM. 13 Jbeta primers and 60 Vbeta primers were used for the PCR. TCRdb keeps only in-frame clones here, not all; method: immunoSEQ multiplex PCR. The profile shows 150,000 to 200,000 clones, approximately 81% of them singletons. The sequence derives from a boy between 2 and 10 years old in good health and CMV-seronegative. The sequenced material came from PBMCs. The V and J genes are TRBV28 and TRBJ1-5; 9 bases agree with TRBD1. CDR3 DNA: TGTGCCAGCAGTTTACTACAGGGGGCGATGGTTCAGCCCCAGCATTTT. Its translation is CASSLLQGAMVQPQHF.